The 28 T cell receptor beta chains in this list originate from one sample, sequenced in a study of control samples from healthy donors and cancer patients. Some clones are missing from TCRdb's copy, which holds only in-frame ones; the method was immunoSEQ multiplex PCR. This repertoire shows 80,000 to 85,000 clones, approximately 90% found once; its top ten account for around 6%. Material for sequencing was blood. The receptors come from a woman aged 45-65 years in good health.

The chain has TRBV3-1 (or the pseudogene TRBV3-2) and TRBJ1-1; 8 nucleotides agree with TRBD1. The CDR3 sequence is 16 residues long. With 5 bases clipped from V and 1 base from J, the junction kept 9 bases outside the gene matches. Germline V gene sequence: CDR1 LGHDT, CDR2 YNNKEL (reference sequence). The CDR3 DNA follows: TGTGCCAGCAGCGAACAGGGGGTTGAGGGGAACACTGAAGCTTTCTTT. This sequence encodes CASSEQGVEGNTEAFF.

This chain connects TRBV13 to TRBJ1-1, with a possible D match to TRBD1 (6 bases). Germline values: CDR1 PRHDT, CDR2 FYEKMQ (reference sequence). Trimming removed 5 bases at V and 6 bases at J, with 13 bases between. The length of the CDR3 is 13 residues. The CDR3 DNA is TGTGCCAGCAGCCTACGGGGGCCCCCTGAAGCTTTCTTT. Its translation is CASSLRGPPEAFF.

This CDR3 is CASRAGNSPLHF. DNA for the CDR3: TGTGCCAGCAGGGCAGGAAATTCACCCCTCCACTTT. The rearrangement links TRBV6-6 to TRBJ1-6, with D unclear. In germline, CDR1 is MNHNY, CDR2 SVGAGI (reference sequence). The CDR3 sequence is 12 residues long. V lost 6 bases to trimming and J lost 7 bases, with 7 bases between them.

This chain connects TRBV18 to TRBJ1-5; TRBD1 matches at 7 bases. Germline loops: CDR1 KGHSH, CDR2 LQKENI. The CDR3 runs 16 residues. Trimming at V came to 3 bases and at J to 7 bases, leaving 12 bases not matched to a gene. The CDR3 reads CASSPETGSVGQPQHF. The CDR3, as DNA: TGTGCCAGCTCACCTGAGACAGGGTCGGTAGGACAGCCCCAGCATTTT.

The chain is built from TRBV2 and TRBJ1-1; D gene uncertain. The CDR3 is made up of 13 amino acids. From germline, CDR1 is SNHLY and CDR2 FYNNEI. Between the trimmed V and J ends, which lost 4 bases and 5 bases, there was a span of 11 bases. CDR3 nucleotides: TGTGCCAGCAGTGGATCGGGCCGGACTGAAGCTTTCTTT. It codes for CASSGSGRTEAFF.

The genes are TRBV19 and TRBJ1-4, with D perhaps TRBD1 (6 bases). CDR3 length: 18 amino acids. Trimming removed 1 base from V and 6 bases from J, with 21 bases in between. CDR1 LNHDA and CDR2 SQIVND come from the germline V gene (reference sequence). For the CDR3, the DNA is TGTGCCAGTAGTATAGGCAACAGGGCCACCGTTATAGATGAAAAACTGTTTTTT. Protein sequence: CASSIGNRATVIDEKLFF.

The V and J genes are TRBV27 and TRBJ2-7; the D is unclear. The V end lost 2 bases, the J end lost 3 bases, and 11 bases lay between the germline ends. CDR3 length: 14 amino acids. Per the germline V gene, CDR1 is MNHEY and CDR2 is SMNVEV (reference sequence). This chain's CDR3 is CASSLIRPYYEQYF. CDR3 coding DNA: TGTGCCAGCAGTTTAATTAGACCGTACTACGAGCAGTACTTC.

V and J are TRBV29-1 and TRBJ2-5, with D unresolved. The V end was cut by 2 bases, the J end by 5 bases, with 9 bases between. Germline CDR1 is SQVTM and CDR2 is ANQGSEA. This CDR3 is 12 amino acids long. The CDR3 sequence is CSVEPITETQYF. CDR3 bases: TGCAGCGTTGAACCTATCACGGAGACCCAGTACTTC.

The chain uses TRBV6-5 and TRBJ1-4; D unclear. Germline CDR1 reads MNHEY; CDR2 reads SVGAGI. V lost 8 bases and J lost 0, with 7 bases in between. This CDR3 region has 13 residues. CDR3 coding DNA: TGTGCCAGCTTAGCTGCAACTAATGAAAAACTGTTTTTT. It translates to CASLAATNEKLFF.

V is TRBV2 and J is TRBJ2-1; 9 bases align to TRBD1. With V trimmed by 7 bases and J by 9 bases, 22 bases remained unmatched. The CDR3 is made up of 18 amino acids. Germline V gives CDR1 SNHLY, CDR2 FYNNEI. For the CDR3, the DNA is TGTGCCAGCAAGGAGTCACCGGGATCCGGGACAGGGTTGTCTGAGCAGTTCTTC. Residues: CASKESPGSGTGLSEQFF. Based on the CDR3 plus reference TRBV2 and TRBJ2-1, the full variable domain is EPEVTQTPSHQVTQMGQEVILRCVPISNHLYFYWYRQILGQKVEFLVSFYNNEISEKSEIFDDQFSVERPDGSNFTLKIRSTKLEDSAMYFCASKESPGSGTGLSEQFFGPGTRLTVL.

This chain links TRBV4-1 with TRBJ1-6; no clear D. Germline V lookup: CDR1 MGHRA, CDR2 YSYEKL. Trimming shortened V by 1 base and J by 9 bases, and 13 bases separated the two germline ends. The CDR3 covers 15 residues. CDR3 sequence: CASSQGRELFSPLHF. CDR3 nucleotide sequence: TGCGCCAGCAGCCAAGGACGGGAGTTATTTTCACCCCTCCACTTT.

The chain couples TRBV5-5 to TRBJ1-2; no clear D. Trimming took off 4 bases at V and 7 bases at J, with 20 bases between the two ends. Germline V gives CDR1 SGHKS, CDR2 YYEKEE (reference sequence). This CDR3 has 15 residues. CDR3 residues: CASSVETFELSGYTF. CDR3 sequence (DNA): TGTGCCAGCAGCGTGGAGACGTTTGAGCTTTCTGGCTACACCTTC. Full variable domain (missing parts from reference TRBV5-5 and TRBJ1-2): DAGVTQSPTHLIKTRGQQVTLRCSPISGHKSVSWYQQVLGQGPQFIFQYYEKEERGRGNFPDRFSARQFPNYSSELNVNALLLGDSALYLCASSVETFELSGYTFGSGTRLTVV.

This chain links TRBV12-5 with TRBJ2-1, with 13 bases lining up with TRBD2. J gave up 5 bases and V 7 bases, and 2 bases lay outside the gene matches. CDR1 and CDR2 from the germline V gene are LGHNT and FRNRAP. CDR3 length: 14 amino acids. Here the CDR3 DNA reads TGTGCTAGTGCGGGACTAGCGGGGAACAATGAGCAGTTCTTC. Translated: CASAGLAGNNEQFF.

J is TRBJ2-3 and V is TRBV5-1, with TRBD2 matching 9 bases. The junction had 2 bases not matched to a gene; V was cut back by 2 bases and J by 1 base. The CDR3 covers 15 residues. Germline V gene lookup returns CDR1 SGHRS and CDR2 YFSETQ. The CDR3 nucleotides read TGCGCCAGCAGCTTTGAGCGGGGGGGCACAGATACGCAGTATTTT. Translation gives CASSFERGGTDTQYF. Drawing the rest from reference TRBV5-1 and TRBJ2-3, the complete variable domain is KAGVTQTPRYLIKTRGQQVTLSCSPISGHRSVSWYQQTPGQGLQFLFEYFSETQRNKGNFPGRFSGRQFSNSRSEMNVSTLELGDSALYLCASSFERGGTDTQYFGPGTRLTVL.

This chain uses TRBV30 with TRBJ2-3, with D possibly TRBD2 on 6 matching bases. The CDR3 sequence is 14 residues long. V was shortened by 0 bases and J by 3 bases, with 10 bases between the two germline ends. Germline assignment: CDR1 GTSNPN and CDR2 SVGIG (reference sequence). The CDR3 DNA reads TGTGCCTGGAGTGTCCGACTAGGAACAGATACGCAGTATTTT. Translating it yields CAWSVRLGTDTQYF. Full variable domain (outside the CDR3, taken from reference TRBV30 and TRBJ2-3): SQTIHQWPATLVQPVGSPLSLECTVEGTSNPNLYWYRQAAGRGLQLLFYSVGIGQISSEVPQNLSASRPQDRQFILSSKKLLLSDSGFYLCAWSVRLGTDTQYFGPGTRLTVL.

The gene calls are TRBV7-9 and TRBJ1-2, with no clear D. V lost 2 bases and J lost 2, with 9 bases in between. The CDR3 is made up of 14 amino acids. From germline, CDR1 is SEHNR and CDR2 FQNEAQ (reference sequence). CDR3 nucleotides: TGTGCCAGCAGCTTAAATCTACAGAACTATGGCTACACCTTC. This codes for CASSLNLQNYGYTF.

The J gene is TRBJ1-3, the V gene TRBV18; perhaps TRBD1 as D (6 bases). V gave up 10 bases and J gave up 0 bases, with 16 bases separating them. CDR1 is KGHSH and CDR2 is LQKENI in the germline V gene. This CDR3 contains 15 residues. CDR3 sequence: CATSGTSTSGNTIYF. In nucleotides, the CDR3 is TGTGCCACCTCGGGGACATCCACCTCTGGAAACACCATATATTTT. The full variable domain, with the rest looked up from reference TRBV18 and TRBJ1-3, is NAGVMQNPRHLVRRRGQEARLRCSPMKGHSHVYWYRQLPEEGLKFMVYLQKENIIDESGMPKERFSAEFPKEGPSILRIQQVVRGDSAAYFCATSGTSTSGNTIYFGEGSWLTVV.

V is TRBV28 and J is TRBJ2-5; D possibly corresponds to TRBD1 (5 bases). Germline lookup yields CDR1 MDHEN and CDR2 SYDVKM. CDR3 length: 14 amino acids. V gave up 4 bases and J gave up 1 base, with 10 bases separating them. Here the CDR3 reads CASSSPDSQETQYF. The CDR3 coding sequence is TGTGCCAGCAGTTCGCCAGACAGCCAAGAGACCCAGTACTTC.

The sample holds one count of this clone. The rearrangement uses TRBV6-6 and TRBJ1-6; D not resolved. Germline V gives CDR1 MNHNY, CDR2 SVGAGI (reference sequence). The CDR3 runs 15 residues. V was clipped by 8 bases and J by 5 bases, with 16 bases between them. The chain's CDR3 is CASQPAGINNSPLHF. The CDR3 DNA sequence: TGTGCCAGCCAACCTGCGGGGATCAATAATTCACCCCTCCACTTT.

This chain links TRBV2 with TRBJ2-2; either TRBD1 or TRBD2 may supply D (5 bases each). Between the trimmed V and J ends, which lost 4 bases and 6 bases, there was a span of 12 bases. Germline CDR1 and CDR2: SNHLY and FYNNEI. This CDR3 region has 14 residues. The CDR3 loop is CASSGGTIAGELFF. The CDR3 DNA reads TGTGCCAGCAGTGGTGGGACCATCGCCGGGGAGCTGTTTTTT.

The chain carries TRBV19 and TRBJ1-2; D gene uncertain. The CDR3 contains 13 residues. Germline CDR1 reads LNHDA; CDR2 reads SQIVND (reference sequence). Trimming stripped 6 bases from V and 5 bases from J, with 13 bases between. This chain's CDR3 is CASRAVGGYGYTF. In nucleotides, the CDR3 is TGTGCCAGTAGGGCCGTCGGAGGTTATGGCTACACCTTC.

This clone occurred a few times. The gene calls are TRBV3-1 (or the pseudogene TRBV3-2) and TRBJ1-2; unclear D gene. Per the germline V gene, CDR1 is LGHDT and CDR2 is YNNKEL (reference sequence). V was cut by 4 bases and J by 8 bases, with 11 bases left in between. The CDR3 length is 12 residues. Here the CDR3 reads CASSRYRSGYTF. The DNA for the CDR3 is TGTGCCAGCAGCCGATACAGAAGCGGCTACACCTTC.

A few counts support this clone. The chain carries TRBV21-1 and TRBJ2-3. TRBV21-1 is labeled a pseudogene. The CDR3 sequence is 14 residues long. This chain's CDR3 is CASSKDPCTDTQYF. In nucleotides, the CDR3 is TGTGCCAGCAGCAAAGACCCATGCACAGATACGCAGTATTTT.

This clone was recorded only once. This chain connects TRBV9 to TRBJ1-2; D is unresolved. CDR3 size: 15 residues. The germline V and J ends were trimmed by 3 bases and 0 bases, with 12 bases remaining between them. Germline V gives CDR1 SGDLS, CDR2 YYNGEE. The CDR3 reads CASSASRNSNYGYTF. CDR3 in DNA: TGTGCCAGCAGCGCGAGTCGGAATTCTAACTATGGCTACACCTTC. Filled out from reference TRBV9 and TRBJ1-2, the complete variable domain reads DSGVTQTPKHLITATGQRVTLRCSPRSGDLSVYWYQQSLDQGLQFLIQYYNGEERAKGNILERFSAQQFPDLHSELNLSSLELGDSALYFCASSASRNSNYGYTFGSGTRLTVV.

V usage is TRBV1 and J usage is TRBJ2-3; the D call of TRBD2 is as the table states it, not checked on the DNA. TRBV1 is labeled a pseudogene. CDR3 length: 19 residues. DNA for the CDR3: TGCACCAGCAGCCCTAGGCCGGGAGTTAGCGGGGGGCCTACAGATACGCAGTATTTT. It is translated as CTSSPRPGVSGGPTDTQYF.

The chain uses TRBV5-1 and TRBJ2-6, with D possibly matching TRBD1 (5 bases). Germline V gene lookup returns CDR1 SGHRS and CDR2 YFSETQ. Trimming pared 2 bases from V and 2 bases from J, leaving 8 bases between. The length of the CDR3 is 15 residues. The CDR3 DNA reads TGCGCCAGCAGCTTTCAAGGGGCTGGGGCCAACGTCCTGACTTTC. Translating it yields CASSFQGAGANVLTF.

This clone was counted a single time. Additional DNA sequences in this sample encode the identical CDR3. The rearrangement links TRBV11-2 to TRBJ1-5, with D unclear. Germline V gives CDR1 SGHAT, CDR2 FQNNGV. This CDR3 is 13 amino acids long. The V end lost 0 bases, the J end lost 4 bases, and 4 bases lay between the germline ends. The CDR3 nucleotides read TGTGCCAGCAGCTTAGATCGAAATCAGCCCCAGCATTTT. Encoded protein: CASSLDRNQPQHF.

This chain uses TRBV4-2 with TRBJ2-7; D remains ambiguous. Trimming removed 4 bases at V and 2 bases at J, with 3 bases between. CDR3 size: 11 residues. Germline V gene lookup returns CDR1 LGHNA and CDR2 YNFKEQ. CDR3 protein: CASSPTYEQYF. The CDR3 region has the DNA TGTGCCAGCAGCCCAACCTACGAGCAGTACTTC.